Ten or more counts support the clone carrying this T cell receptor beta chain. Its antigen remains unknown. These data come from a study of neurological immune-mediated disorders. Findings of the study overall: HTLV-1-associated myelopathy led in TCR clonal expansion, while multiple sclerosis ranked lowest, below healthy controls.

One entry per CDR3 protein, called by TCRdb with MiXCR from the 5' RACE reads. This sample yields 46,000 or so distinct CDR3 sequences, of which around 10% are seen a single time; 21% belongs to the top ten. The CDR3 is 13 amino acids. V was pared by 3 bases and J by 8 bases, with 11 bases between. Germline CDR1 SGHAT, CDR2 FQNNGV. The chain has TRBV11-2 and TRBJ1-5; tentative D call: TRBD1 (5 bases). Source material: PBMCs. The sequence came from a woman aged 40 to 50 with HTLV-1-associated myelopathy (HAM/TSP). The CDR3 sequence is CASSFMQGEPQHF. The CDR3 nucleotides read TGTGCCAGCAGCTTTATGCAGGGCGAGCCCCAGCATTTT.